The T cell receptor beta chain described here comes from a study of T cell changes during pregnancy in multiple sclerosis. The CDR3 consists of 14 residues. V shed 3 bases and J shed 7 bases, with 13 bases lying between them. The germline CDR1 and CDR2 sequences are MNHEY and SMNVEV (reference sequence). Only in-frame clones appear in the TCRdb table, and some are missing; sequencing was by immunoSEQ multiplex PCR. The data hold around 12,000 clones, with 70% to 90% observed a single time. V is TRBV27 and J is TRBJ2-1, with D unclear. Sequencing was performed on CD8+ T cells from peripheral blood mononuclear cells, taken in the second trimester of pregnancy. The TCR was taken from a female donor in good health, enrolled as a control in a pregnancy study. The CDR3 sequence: CASSLGSAGNEQFF. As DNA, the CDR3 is TGTGCCAGCAGTTTGGGCTCGGCCGGAAATGAGCAGTTCTTC.